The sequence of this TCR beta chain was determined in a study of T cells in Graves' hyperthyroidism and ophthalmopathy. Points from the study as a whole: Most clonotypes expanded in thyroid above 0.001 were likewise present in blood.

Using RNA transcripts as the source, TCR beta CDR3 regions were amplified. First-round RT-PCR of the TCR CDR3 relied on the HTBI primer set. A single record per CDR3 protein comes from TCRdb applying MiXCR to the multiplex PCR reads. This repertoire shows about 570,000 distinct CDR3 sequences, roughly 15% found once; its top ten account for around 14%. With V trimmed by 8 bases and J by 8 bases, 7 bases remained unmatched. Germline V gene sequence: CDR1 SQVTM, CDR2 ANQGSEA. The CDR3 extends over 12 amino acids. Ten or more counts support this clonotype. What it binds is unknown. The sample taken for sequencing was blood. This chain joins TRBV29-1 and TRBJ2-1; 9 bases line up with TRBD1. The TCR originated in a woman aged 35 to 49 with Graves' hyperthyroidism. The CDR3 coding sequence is TGCAGCCCAGGGGGACAGGGCGATGAGCAGTTCTTC. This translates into CSPGGQGDEQFF.